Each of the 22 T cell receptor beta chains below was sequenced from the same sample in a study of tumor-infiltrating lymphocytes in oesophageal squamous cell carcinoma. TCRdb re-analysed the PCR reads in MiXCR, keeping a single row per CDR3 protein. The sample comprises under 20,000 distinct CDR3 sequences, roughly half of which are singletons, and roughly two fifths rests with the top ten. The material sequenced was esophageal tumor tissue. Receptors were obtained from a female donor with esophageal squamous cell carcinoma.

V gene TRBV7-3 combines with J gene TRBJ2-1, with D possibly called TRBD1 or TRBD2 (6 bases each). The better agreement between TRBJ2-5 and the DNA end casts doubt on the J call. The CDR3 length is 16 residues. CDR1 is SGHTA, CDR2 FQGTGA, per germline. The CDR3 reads CASSPLGGSAEGTQYF. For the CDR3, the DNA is TGTGCCAGCAGCCCTCTAGGGGGGAGTGCGGAGGGGACCCAGTACTTC.

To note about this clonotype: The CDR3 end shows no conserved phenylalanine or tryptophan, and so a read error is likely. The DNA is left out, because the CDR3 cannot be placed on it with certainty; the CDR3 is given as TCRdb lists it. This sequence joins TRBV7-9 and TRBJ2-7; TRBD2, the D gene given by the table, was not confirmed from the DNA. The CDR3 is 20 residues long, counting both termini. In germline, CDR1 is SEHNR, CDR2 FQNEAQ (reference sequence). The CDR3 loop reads CASSLAAGGPPSSYEQYFGA.

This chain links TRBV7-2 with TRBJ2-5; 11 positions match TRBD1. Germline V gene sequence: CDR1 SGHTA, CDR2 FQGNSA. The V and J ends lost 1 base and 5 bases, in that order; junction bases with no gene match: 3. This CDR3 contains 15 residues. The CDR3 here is CASSLGGTGGETQYF. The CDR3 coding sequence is TGTGCCAGCAGCTTAGGAGGGACAGGGGGGGAGACCCAGTACTTC.

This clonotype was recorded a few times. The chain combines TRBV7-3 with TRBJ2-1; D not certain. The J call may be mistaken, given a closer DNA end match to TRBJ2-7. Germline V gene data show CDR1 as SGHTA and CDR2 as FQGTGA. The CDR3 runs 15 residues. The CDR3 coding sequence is TGTGCCAGCAGCTCGGCCCACAGCTCCTACAATGAGCAGTACTTC. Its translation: CASSSAHSSYNEQYF.

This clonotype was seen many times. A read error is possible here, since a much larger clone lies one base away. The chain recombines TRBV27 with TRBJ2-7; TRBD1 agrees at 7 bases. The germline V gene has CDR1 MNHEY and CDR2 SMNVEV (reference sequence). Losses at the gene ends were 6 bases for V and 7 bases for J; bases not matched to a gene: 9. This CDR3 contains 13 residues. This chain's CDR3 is CASRGTAYNEQYF. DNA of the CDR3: TGTGCCAGCAGAGGGACAGCCTACAATGAGCAGTACTTC.

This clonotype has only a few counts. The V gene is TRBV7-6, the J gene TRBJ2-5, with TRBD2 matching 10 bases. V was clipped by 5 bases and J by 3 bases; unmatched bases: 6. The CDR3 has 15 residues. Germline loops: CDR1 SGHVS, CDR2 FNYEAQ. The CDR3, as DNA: TGTGCCAGCAGCCTACGGACTAGCGGTGAAGAGACCCAGTACTTC. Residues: CASSLRTSGEETQYF.

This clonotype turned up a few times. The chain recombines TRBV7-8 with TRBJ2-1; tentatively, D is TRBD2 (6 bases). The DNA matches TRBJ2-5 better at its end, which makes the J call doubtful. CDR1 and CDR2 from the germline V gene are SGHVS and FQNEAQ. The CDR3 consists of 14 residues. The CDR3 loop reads CASSLTSRGETQYF. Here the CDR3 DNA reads TGTGCCAGCAGCTTGACTAGTAGAGGGGAGACCCAGTACTTC.

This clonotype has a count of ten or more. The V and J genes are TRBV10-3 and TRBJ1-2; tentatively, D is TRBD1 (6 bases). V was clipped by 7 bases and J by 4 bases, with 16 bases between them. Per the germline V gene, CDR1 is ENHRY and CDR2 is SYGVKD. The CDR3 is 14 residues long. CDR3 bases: TGTGCCATCAAACCCGGGGGCGTGGGCTATGGCTACACCTTC. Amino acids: CAIKPGGVGYGYTF.

CDR3 nucleotide sequence: TGTGCCAGCAGCTTGCCCCTACGGGACATTAGATTTCGGGAGCAGTACTTC. This encodes CASSLPLRDIRFREQYF. J is TRBJ2-5 and V is TRBV7-8; D could derive from TRBD1 or TRBD2 (6 bases each). The CDR3 extends over 17 amino acids. V lost 3 bases and J 11 bases, leaving 28 bases between the germline ends. Germline assignment: CDR1 SGHVS and CDR2 FQNEAQ. The full variable domain, in which reference TRBV7-8 and TRBJ2-5 provide the parts outside the CDR3, is GAGVSQSPRYKVAKRGQDVALRCDPISGHVSLFWYQQALGQGPEFLTYFQNEAQLDKSGLPSDRFFAERPEGSVSTLKIQRTQQEDSAVYLCASSLPLRDIRFREQYFGPGTRLLVL.

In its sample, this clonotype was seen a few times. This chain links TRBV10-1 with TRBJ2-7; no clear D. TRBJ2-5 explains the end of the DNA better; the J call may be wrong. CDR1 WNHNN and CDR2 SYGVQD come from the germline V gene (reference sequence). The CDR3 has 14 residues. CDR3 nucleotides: TGCGCCAGCAGTGCCTACCTTGGAGAAGAGACCCAGTACTTC. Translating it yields CASSAYLGEETQYF.

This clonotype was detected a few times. The CDR3 DNA sequence: TGTGCCAGCAGCGTCAGGCGGGATCAAGAGACCCAGTACTTC. Translation gives CASSVRRDQETQYF. The rearrangement joins TRBV7-8 to TRBJ2-5; D might be TRBD2 (6 bases). With 5 bases removed from V and 2 bases from J, the gap between germline ends came to 12 bases. Germline V gives CDR1 SGHVS, CDR2 FQNEAQ. The CDR3 length is 14 residues.

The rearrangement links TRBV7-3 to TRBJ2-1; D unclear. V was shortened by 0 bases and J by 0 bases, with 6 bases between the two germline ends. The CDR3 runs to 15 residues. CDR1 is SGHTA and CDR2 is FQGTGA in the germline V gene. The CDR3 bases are TGTGCCAGCAGCTTAACTGTAAGCTCCTACAATGAGCAGTTCTTC. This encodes CASSLTVSSYNEQFF.

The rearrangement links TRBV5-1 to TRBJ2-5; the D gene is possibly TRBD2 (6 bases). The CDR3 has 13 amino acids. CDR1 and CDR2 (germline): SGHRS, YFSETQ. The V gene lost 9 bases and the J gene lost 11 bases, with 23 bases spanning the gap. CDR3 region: CATSYGVGEEQYF. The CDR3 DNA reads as TGCGCCACCAGTTACGGGGTCGGGGAGGAGCAGTACTTC.

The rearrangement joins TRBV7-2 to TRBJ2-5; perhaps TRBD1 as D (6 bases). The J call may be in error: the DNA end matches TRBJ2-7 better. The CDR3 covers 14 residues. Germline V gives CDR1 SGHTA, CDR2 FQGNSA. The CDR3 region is CASNTGLKRYEQYF. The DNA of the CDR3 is TGTGCCAGCAATACAGGGCTTAAAAGATACGAGCAGTACTTC.

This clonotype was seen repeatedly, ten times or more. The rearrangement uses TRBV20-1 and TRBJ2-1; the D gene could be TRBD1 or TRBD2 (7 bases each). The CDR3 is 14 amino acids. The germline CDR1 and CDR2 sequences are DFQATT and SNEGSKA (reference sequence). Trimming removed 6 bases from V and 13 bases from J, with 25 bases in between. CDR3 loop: CSAPRGGRGGPQFF. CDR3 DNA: TGCAGTGCCCCGAGGGGGGGCAGGGGGGGCCCTCAGTTCTTC.

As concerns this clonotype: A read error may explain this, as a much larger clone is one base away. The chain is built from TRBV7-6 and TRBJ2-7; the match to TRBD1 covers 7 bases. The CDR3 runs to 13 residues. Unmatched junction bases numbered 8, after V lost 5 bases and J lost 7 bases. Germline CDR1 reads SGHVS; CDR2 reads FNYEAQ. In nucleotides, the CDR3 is TGTGCCAGCAGCCAGGGGGACCTCAATGAGCAGTACTTC. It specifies CASSQGDLNEQYF.

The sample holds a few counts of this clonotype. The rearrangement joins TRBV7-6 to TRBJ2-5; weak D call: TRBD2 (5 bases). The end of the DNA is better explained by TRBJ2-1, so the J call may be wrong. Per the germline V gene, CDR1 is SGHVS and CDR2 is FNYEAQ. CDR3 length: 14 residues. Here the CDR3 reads CASTMGGFYNEQFF. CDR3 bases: TGTGCCAGCACAATGGGCGGGTTCTACAATGAGCAGTTCTTC.

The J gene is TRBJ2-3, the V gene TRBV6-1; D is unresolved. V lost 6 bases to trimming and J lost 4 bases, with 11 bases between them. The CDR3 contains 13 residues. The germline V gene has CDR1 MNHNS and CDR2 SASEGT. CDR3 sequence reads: CASSYTRADTQYF. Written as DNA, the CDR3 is TGTGCCAGCAGCTATACCCGGGCAGATACGCAGTATTTT.

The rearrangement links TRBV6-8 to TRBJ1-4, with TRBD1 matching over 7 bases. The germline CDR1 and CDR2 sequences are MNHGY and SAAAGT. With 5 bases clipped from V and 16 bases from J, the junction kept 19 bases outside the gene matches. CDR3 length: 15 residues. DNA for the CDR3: TGTGCCAGCAGTAACCAACCGGGACAGCTCGCTCCTCCGTTTTTT. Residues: CASSNQPGQLAPPFF.

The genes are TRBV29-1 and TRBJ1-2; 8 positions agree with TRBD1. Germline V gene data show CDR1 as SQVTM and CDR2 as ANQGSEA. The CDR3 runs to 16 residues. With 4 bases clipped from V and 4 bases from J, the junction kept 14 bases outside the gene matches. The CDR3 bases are TGCAGCGTTGGGGACGGACAGGGAGGTTTAGGCTATGGCTACACCTTC. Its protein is CSVGDGQGGLGYGYTF.

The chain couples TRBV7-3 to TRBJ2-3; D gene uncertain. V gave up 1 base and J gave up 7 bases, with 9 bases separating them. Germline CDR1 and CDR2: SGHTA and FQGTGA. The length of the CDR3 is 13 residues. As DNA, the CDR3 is TGTGCCAGCAGCTTAATTCCCACTAATACGCAGTATTTT. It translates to CASSLIPTNTQYF.

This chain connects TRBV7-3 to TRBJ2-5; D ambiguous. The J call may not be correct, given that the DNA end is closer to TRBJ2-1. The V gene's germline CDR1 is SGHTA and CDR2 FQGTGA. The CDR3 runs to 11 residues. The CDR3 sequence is CASSLIDEQFF. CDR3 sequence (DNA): TGTGCCAGCAGCTTGATCGATGAGCAGTTCTTC.